The source of this TCR beta chain is a study of T cells in Graves' hyperthyroidism and ophthalmopathy. Patients with uncontrolled infections, other autoimmune diseases, pregnancy or lactation were excluded. First hyperthyroidism diagnosis is when the blood sample was obtained, before any ophthalmopathy symptoms. CDR3 length: 15 amino acids. V was clipped by 6 bases and J by 4 bases; unmatched bases: 5. Researchers took RNA transcripts and amplified the TCR beta CDR3 regions from them. TCR CDR3 regions were first amplified by RT-PCR with HTBI primers. MiXCR was run by TCRdb on the multiplex PCR reads, yielding one entry per CDR3 protein. The top ten hold 16% of the sample, which has about 770,000 distinct CDR3 sequences, around 20% seen once. This clonotype was counted many times.

Input material: blood. V gene TRBV12-3 or TRBV12-4 combines with J gene TRBJ2-2, with 10 bases identical to TRBD2. This TCR was recovered from a woman aged 45-65 years with Graves' hyperthyroidism that later progressed to Graves' ophthalmopathy. DNA for the CDR3: TGTGCCAGCAGCCGCTCTAGCGGGGGCACCGGGGAGCTGTTTTTT. This translates into CASSRSSGGTGELFF.